One sample yielded the 9 T cell receptor beta chains listed below, sequenced in a study of shared clonotypes between healthy human individuals. Libraries were prepared by immunoSEQ multiplex PCR; TCRdb keeps only in-frame clonotypes and omits some of them. Of about 2.4 million clones listed, approximately 92% are singletons. The sample consisted of naive CD4+ T cells sorted from blood. The sample's subset: CD45RA+ positively selected. These receptor sequences come from a man aged 18 to 30 in good health.

The chain links TRBV6-6 to TRBJ1-1; D possibly corresponds to TRBD1 (5 bases). The V and J ends lost 7 bases and 0 bases respectively, with 12 bases between them. The CDR3 extends over 14 amino acids. CDR1 and CDR2 (germline): MNHNY, SVGAGI (reference sequence). The CDR3 region has the DNA TGTGCCAGCACCCTGGGGGGTATGAACACTGAAGCTTTCTTT. The encoded protein is CASTLGGMNTEAFF.

V gene TRBV28 combines with J gene TRBJ1-1, with D tentatively TRBD1 (5 bases). This CDR3 has 15 residues. CDR1 and CDR2 (germline): MDHEN, SYDVKM. V was clipped by 3 bases and J by 6 bases, with 17 bases between them. The CDR3 region has the DNA TGTGCCAGCAGTTTTGCGCAGGGCTTAAGGGCTGAAGCTTTCTTT. The encoded protein is CASSFAQGLRAEAFF.

In regard to this clone: This same CDR3 is encoded by further DNA sequences in the sample. V gene TRBV6-4 combines with J gene TRBJ1-1; 7 nucleotides line up with TRBD1. The J segment lost 1 base and the V segment lost 6 bases, leaving 2 bases of the junction unmatched. The CDR3 length is 13 residues. From germline, CDR1 is MRHNA and CDR2 SNTAGT. For the CDR3, the DNA is TGTGCCAGCAGCAGACAGGGGAACACTGAAGCTTTCTTT. Its protein product is CASSRQGNTEAFF.

This CDR3 is CGGRVGERGYTF. CDR3 DNA: TGTGGTGGCAGGGTGGGGGAGCGTGGCTACACCTTC. The chain has TRBV21-1 and TRBJ1-2. TRBV21-1 is marked as a pseudogene. The CDR3 totals 12 residues.

The rearrangement joins TRBV5-5 to TRBJ2-1; TRBD1 agrees at 9 bases. This CDR3 has 15 amino acids. V lost 5 bases, J lost 4 bases, and 7 bases stayed unmatched. Germline assignment: CDR1 SGHKS and CDR2 YYEKEE (reference sequence). The CDR3 DNA reads as TGTGCCAGCAGAAACGGACAGGGGTCGTACAATGAGCAGTTCTTC. Its protein product is CASRNGQGSYNEQFF.

J is TRBJ1-6 and V is TRBV7-2; 7 bases line up with TRBD1. Germline V gene lookup returns CDR1 SGHTA and CDR2 FQGNSA. The CDR3 is 13 amino acids. V lost 6 bases and J lost 10; bases outside the gene matches: 6. The chain's CDR3 is CASRQAGGSPLHF. As DNA, the CDR3 is TGTGCCAGCAGGCAGGCAGGGGGATCACCCCTCCACTTT.

The J gene is TRBJ1-6, the V gene TRBV9; no clear D gene. CDR1 SGDLS and CDR2 YYNGEE come from the germline V gene. V was shortened by 1 base and J by 9 bases, with 11 bases between the two germline ends. This CDR3 is built from 14 residues. The CDR3 spells CASSVKGASSPLHF. The DNA for the CDR3 is TGTGCCAGCAGCGTAAAGGGCGCGAGTTCACCCCTCCACTTT.

The gene calls are TRBV18 and TRBJ1-6, with D hard to call. Germline V gene sequence: CDR1 KGHSH, CDR2 LQKENI. This CDR3 contains 15 residues. V was pared by 1 base and J by 3 bases, with 7 bases between. The CDR3 nucleotides read TGTGCCAGCTCACCACTTCCCGACTATAATTCACCCCTCCACTTT. It translates to CASSPLPDYNSPLHF.

This rearrangement joins TRBV2 to TRBJ1-2; 8 positions match TRBD1. The CDR3 runs 12 residues. Germline-derived CDR1 and CDR2 are SNHLY and FYNNEI. V gave up 4 bases and J gave up 7 bases; unmatched junction bases: 2. The CDR3 spells CASSATGGGYTF. The DNA of the CDR3 is TGTGCCAGCAGTGCCACAGGGGGTGGCTACACCTTC.